This T cell receptor (beta chain) was observed in a study of human T cells and chemical hapten exposure. Blood, whole and unfractionated, served as the source for total RNA extraction. Trimming removed 3 bases at V and 8 bases at J, with 11 bases between. The CDR3 spans 13 residues. The germline CDR1 and CDR2 sequences are LNHDA and SQIVND (reference sequence). This clonotype was found a few times. TCRdb analysed the 5' RACE reads with MiXCR anew, one entry per CDR3 protein. Here the sample spans approximately 110,000 distinct CDR3 sequences, approximately 20% being singletons. The TCR was taken from a human donor in good health. The chain has TRBV19 and TRBJ2-1; D gene unclear. This CDR3 is CASSIPLSYEQFF. DNA of the CDR3: TGTGCCAGTAGTATTCCTCTGAGTTATGAGCAGTTCTTC.